This is a list of T cell receptor beta chains from one sample in a study of T cell changes during pregnancy in multiple sclerosis. Data came from immunoSEQ multiplex PCR; TCRdb stores just in-frame clones and leaves some out. Of 72,000 or so clones listed, 93% are singletons. The sample in question was peripheral blood, obtained in the second trimester of pregnancy. The receptors stem from a female donor with multiple sclerosis, enrolled in a pregnancy study. Both conserved end residues are part of each CDR3. Fields, in order: J gene, clone size, V gene, D gene, CDR3 DNA, CDR3 protein. A D gene is named only where the DNA matches it firmly. Where a row states a size, it is once, few, many or the class of an expanded clone; other rows omit it.

>TRBJ1-6|NA|TRBV18|NA
TGTGCCAGCTCATCGAATACAGGGCGCCGTTCACCCCTCCACTTT
CASSSNTGRRSPLHF
>TRBJ1-2|NA|TRBV6-4|TRBD1
TGTGCCAGCAGCCACACCCCCGACAGGGGATATGGCTACACCTTC
CASSHTPDRGYGYTF
>TRBJ1-5|NA|TRBV2|NA
TGTGCCAGCAGTGTCGGGGGTGGGAGCAATCAGCCCCAGCATTTT
CASSVGGGSNQPQHF
>TRBJ1-2|many|TRBV5-1|NA
TGCGCCAGCAGCTTGATAGGGGGAGAAAATGGCTACACCTTC
CASSLIGGENGYTF
>TRBJ1-1|few|TRBV5-1|NA
TGCGCCAGCAGCTTTTGGGGCCAACGTGCAGGGCCCATGAACACTGAAGCTTTCTTT
CASSFWGQRAGPMNTEAFF
>TRBJ1-1|NA|TRBV14|TRBD1
TGTGCCAGCAGCCAAGTCCTACAGGGGGAAGTTTTCTTT
CASSQVLQGEVFF
>TRBJ1-4|once|TRBV15|NA
TGTGCCACCAGCAGAGCCGACATGGGGAGCGAAAAACTGTTTTTT
CATSRADMGSEKLFF
>TRBJ1-2|NA|TRBV9|NA
TGTGCCAGCAGCGTAGGAGGAGGTGGCTACACCTTC
CASSVGGGGYTF
>TRBJ1-2|NA|TRBV29-1|NA
TGCAGCGTTGTGAAAGCCGACTATGGCTACACCTTC
CSVVKADYGYTF
>TRBJ2-1|NA|TRBV10-3|TRBD2
TGTGCCACGATCGGGACTAGCTTTCACAATGAGCAGTTCTTC
CATIGTSFHNEQFF
>TRBJ1-3|NA|TRBV28|NA
TGTGCCAGCTCCCCCGGGGGGACTCTTGGAAACACCATATATTTT
CASSPGGTLGNTIYF
>TRBJ2-1|NA|TRBV15|TRBD2
TGTGCCACCAGCAGACCAACCGGGACTATGCGGTATGAGCAGTTCTTC
CATSRPTGTMRYEQFF
>TRBJ1-2|once|TRBV5-6|NA
TGTGCCAGCAGCTTGGCCACGGGGGTAAACGGCTATGGCTACACCTTC
CASSLATGVNGYGYTF
>TRBJ1-5|NA|TRBV5-1|TRBD1
TGCGCCAGCAGCCCGGGACAGGGGGAACCTAATCAGCCCCAGCATTTT
CASSPGQGEPNQPQHF
>TRBJ2-1|NA|TRBV6-4|TRBD2
TGTGCCAGCAGCGTTACCGGGACTAGCCCCAATGAGCAGTTCTTC
CASSVTGTSPNEQFF
>TRBJ2-5|NA|TRBV19|TRBD1
TGTGCCAGTAGTATTGGGACAGGCATCCAAGAGACCCAGTACTTC
CASSIGTGIQETQYF
>TRBJ2-1|once|TRBV6-5|NA
TGTGCCAGCAGTTACTCCATTGGGGGGTACAATGAGCAGTTCTTC
CASSYSIGGYNEQFF
>TRBJ1-4|NA|TRBV6-5|TRBD1
TGTGCCAGCAGACCGGGACAGGGGAATGAAAAACTGTTTTTT
CASRPGQGNEKLFF
>TRBJ2-7|NA|TRBV7-6|NA
TGTGCCAGCAGCCTACAAGGGGGCTCCTACGAGCAGTACTTC
CASSLQGGSYEQYF
>TRBJ1-4|once|TRBV6-5|NA
TGTGCCAGCAGTTCCACTCTTCGGGGGACTAATGAAAAACTGTTTTTT
CASSSTLRGTNEKLFF
>TRBJ2-2|NA|TRBV5-1|NA
TGCGCCAGCAGTCCGAGCTGGGGGGACGGGGAGCTGTTTTTT
CASSPSWGDGELFF
>TRBJ2-3|NA|TRBV5-4|TRBD1
TGTGCCAGCAGTCCAGACAGGGCTCCTAGCACAGATACGCAGTATTTT
CASSPDRAPSTDTQYF
>TRBJ2-7|NA|TRBV5-6|NA
TGTGCCAGCAGCTTGGCCCTCGGGGACTCCTACGAGCAGTACTTC
CASSLALGDSYEQYF
>TRBJ2-6|NA|TRBV13|NA
TGTGCCAGCAGCTCCCTTCCGGAGGGGGCCCGCTCTGGGGCCAACGTCCTGACTTTC
CASSSLPEGARSGANVLTF
>TRBJ2-1|NA|TRBV5-5|NA
TGTGCCAGCAGCTACTGGTCTAGCCCCAATGAGCAGTTCTTC
CASSYWSSPNEQFF
>TRBJ2-7|once|TRBV30|NA
TGTGCCTGGAGTGTACAGGTCCTACAGTACTTC
CAWSVQVLQYF
>TRBJ2-7|NA|TRBV27|TRBD2
TGTGCCAGCAGTCGACTAGCGGGGACTTACGAGCAGTACTTC
CASSRLAGTYEQYF
>TRBJ1-1|NA|TRBV7-2|TRBD1
TGTGCCAGCGTCAGGGGGCCAGGAAACACTGAAGCTTTCTTT
CASVRGPGNTEAFF
>TRBJ1-4|NA|TRBV6-5|NA
TGTGCCAGCAGTTTTGTCGGGGGGCGTGAAAAACTGTTTTTT
CASSFVGGREKLFF
>TRBJ2-1|NA|TRBV11-2|TRBD2
TGTGCCAGCAGCTTAGTCCCCGGCCTAGCGGGGGTGGAGCAGTTCTTC
CASSLVPGLAGVEQFF
>TRBJ1-2|few|TRBV6-5|TRBD1
TGTGCCAGCAGATCAGACAGGGGCGATGGCTACACCTTC
CASRSDRGDGYTF
>TRBJ2-2|NA|TRBV7-8|NA
TGTGCCAGCAGCTTCGGGCGGGACCTGGGCAGGACGAACACCGGGGAGCTGTTTTTT
CASSFGRDLGRTNTGELFF
>TRBJ1-1|NA|TRBV2|TRBD1
TGTGCCAGCAGTGAAGGGGGGACAGGGGTAGAGGACACTGAAGCTTTCTTT
CASSEGGTGVEDTEAFF
>TRBJ2-7|NA|TRBV6-5|TRBD1
TGTGCCAGCAGAAGAGACGGGACAGTCTACGAGCAGTACTTC
CASRRDGTVYEQYF
>TRBJ2-1|NA|TRBV15|NA
TGTGCCACCAGCCTCCCCGGGGGAGTCAATGAGCAGTTCTTC
CATSLPGGVNEQFF
>TRBJ1-1|NA|TRBV5-6|TRBD1
TGTGCCAGCAGCCGGACAGGGACCCCTGAAGCTTTCTTT
CASSRTGTPEAFF
>TRBJ2-2|NA|TRBV9|NA
TGTGCCAGCAGCGATCTAGTTACCGCGAACACCGGGGAGCTGTTTTTT
CASSDLVTANTGELFF
>TRBJ2-3|NA|TRBV9|TRBD1
TGTGCCAGCCAGACAGGGGGCAGCACAGATACGCAGTATTTT
CASQTGGSTDTQYF
>TRBJ2-7|NA|TRBV6-5|TRBD2
TGTGCCAGCGGGGGGGTCCTCGAGCAGTACTTC
CASGGVLEQYF
>TRBJ2-1|NA|TRBV5-1|TRBD2
TGCGCCAGCAGCTCAAACCTAGCGGGAGGGGGTTACAATGAGCAGTTCTTC
CASSSNLAGGGYNEQFF
>TRBJ1-5|NA|TRBV27|NA
TGTGCCAGCAGGACAACAACAGCAGGGGATAATCAGCCCCAGCATTTT
CASRTTTAGDNQPQHF
>TRBJ1-4|NA|TRBV9|NA
TGTGCCAGCAGCGAACAACAGGGAATAAGTGAAAAACTGTTTTTT
CASSEQQGISEKLFF
>TRBJ2-1|NA|TRBV4-1|TRBD1
TGCGCCAGCAGCCAAGGGGACAGCTCCTACAATGAGCAGTTCTTC
CASSQGDSSYNEQFF
>TRBJ1-1|NA|TRBV30|NA
TGTGCCTGGAGTGTGCCAAACAGGGCAAACACTGAAGCTTTCTTT
CAWSVPNRANTEAFF
>TRBJ1-2|NA|TRBV6-1|NA
TGTGCCAGCAGTGAACATCGGCAGGCTCAGGCTGGCTACACCTTC
CASSEHRQAQAGYTF
>TRBJ1-2|NA|TRBV5-6|NA
TGTGCCAGCAGCTCCCGACATAACTATGGCTACACCTTC
CASSSRHNYGYTF
>TRBJ1-6|few|TRBV6-1|NA
TGTGCCAGCAGTGAACAGGGGCCACCCCTCCACTTT
CASSEQGPPLHF
>TRBJ1-4|NA|TRBV19|TRBD1
TGTGCCAGTATTGACAGGGGTGGCGCAACTAATGAAAAACTGTTTTTT
CASIDRGGATNEKLFF
>TRBJ1-2|NA|TRBV10-3|NA
TGTGCCATCAGTGGGGGGCGGGCTAACTATGGCTACACCTTC
CAISGGRANYGYTF
>TRBJ1-6|NA|TRBV19|NA
TGTGCCAGTACGGACAGCAGCTCCTATAATTCACCCCTCCACTTT
CASTDSSSYNSPLHF
>TRBJ2-6|few|TRBV6-4|TRBD1
TGTGCCAGCAGCGGGACAGGGGGCTCTGGGGCCAACGTCCTGACTTTC
CASSGTGGSGANVLTF
>TRBJ2-1|NA|TRBV4-1|TRBD2
TGCGCCAGCAGCATAACTAGCGGGGGGGCCTTTGTCAATGAGCAGTTCTTC
CASSITSGGAFVNEQFF
>TRBJ2-7|NA|TRBV28|TRBD1
TGTGCCAGCAGTTTAGACAGGGGGGGGTTCTACGAGCAGTACTTC
CASSLDRGGFYEQYF